Below, 10 T cell receptor beta chains from the same sample are listed, as sequenced in a study of cytomegalovirus exposure and HLA in healthy donors. The PCR contained 60 Vbeta and 13 Jbeta primers. Assay used: immunoSEQ multiplex PCR; TCRdb lists only in-frame clones, some missing. The sample consists of tens of thousands of clones, roughly 80% of them appearing once. Sequenced input: PBMCs. The origin of the receptors is a woman between 50 and 59 years old in good health and CMV-seropositive.

The CDR3 DNA reads as TGTGCCAGCAGTGAAAGGGACTACCGGTTTGAGAAGACCCAGTACTTC. Protein sequence: CASSERDYRFEKTQYF. This rearrangement joins TRBV28 to TRBJ2-5, with 7 bases that match TRBD2. CDR3 length equals 16 residues. V gave up 5 bases and J gave up 6 bases; unmatched junction bases: 15. The germline V gene encodes CDR1 MDHEN and CDR2 SYDVKM.

This chain joins TRBV5-6 and TRBJ2-5, with 8 nucleotides matching TRBD2. The CDR3 runs 16 residues. Germline V gene lookup returns CDR1 SGHDT and CDR2 YYEEEE. With V trimmed by 1 base and J by 1 base, 6 bases remained unmatched. CDR3 bases: TGTGCCAGCAGCTTGAACGGGAGGGCTTTCCAAGAGACCCAGTACTTC. As protein: CASSLNGRAFQETQYF.

The chain recombines TRBV27 with TRBJ2-5, with no clear D. Germline CDR1 MNHEY, CDR2 SMNVEV (reference sequence). Trimming stripped 3 bases from V and 4 bases from J, with 3 bases between. This CDR3 is 11 amino acids long. CDR3 in amino acids: CASSFSETQYF. The CDR3 coding sequence is TGTGCCAGCAGTTTCTCAGAGACCCAGTACTTC.

This chain links TRBV5-4 with TRBJ2-1; D unresolved. The CDR3 sequence is 13 residues long. V lost 1 base and J lost 8, with 10 bases in between. The germline CDR1 and CDR2 sequences are SGHNT and YYREEE (reference sequence). CDR3 nucleotides: TGTGCCAGCAGCTTGAAGAGAGGCGATGAGCAGTTCTTC. Its translation is CASSLKRGDEQFF.

This sequence joins TRBV19 and TRBJ1-2; 7 bases line up with TRBD1. CDR3 length: 14 amino acids. The V and J ends lost 8 bases and 0 bases, in that order; junction bases with no gene match: 6. Germline lookup yields CDR1 LNHDA and CDR2 SQIVND (reference sequence). The CDR3 protein is CASAGTASNYGYTF. CDR3 DNA: TGTGCCAGTGCCGGGACAGCCTCTAACTATGGCTACACCTTC.

Only one count was recorded for this clone. The rearrangement links TRBV5-8 to TRBJ1-5; 9 nucleotides align to TRBD1. J lost 4 bases, V lost 4 bases, and 6 bases had no gene match. Germline CDR1 SGHTS, CDR2 YDEGEE. The length of the CDR3 is 15 residues. The DNA of the CDR3 is TGTGCCAGCAGCCCGGGGACAGGGAGAAATCAGCCCCAGCATTTT. Encoded protein: CASSPGTGRNQPQHF.

The V gene is TRBV2, the J gene TRBJ2-5; maybe TRBD1 (6 bases). The V and J ends lost 5 bases and 3 bases respectively, with 10 bases between them. The CDR3 covers 13 residues. Germline values: CDR1 SNHLY, CDR2 FYNNEI. In DNA, the CDR3 is TGTGCCAGCAGTATTAACAGGGAAGAGACCCAGTACTTC. Its translation is CASSINREETQYF.

V is TRBV7-6 and J is TRBJ2-7; unclear D gene. The V gene's germline CDR1 is SGHVS and CDR2 FNYEAQ. V lost 3 bases to trimming and J lost 4 bases, with 10 bases between them. This CDR3 is built from 13 residues. This chain's CDR3 is CASSLSSDYEQYF. For the CDR3, the DNA is TGTGCCAGCAGCTTGAGCTCCGATTACGAGCAGTACTTC.

This chain links TRBV29-1 with TRBJ2-1; 9 bases align to TRBD1. After removal of 2 bases from V and 8 bases from J, the junction contained 7 bases not matched to a gene. The germline V gene encodes CDR1 SQVTM and CDR2 ANQGSEA. The CDR3 is 14 residues long. The CDR3 nucleotides are TGCAGCGTTGAATATGGGACAGGGCTCGATGAGCAGTTCTTC. As protein: CSVEYGTGLDEQFF.

V is TRBV15 and J is TRBJ2-3; TRBD2 agrees at 10 bases. The CDR3 contains 16 residues. The V segment lost 0 bases and the J segment 5 bases; nucleotides outside the gene matches: 5. From germline, CDR1 is LNHNV and CDR2 YYDKDF (reference sequence). This chain's CDR3 is CATSRDPSGSGDTQYF. The CDR3 DNA follows: TGTGCCACCAGCAGAGATCCTAGCGGGAGCGGAGATACGCAGTATTTT. Filled out from reference TRBV15 and TRBJ2-3, the complete variable domain reads DAMVIQNPRYQVTQFGKPVTLSCSQTLNHNVMYWYQQKSSQAPKLLFHYYDKDFNNEADTPDNFQSRRPNTSFCFLDIRSPGLGDTAMYLCATSRDPSGSGDTQYFGPGTRLTVL.